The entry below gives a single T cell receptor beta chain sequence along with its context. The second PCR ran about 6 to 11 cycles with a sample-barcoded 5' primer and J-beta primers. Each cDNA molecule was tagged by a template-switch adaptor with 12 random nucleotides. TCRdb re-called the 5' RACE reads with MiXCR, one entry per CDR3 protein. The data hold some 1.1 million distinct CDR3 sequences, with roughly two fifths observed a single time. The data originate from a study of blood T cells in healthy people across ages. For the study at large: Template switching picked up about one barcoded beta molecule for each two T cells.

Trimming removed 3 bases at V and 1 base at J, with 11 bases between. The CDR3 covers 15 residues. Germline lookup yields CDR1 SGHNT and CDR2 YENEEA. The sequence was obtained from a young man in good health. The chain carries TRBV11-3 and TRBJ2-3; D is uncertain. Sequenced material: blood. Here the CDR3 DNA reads TGTGCCAGCAGCTTTTCGAGATGGGGCACAGATACGCAGTATTTT. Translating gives CASSFSRWGTDTQYF.